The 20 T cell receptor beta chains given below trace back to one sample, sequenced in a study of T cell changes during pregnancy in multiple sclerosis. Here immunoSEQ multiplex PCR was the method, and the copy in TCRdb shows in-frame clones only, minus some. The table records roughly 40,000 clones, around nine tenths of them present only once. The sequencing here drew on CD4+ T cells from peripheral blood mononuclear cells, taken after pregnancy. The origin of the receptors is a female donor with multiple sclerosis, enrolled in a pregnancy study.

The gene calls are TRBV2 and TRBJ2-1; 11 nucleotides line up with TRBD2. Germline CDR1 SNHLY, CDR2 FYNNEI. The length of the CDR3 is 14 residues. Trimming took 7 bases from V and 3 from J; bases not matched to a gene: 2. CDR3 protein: CASTLAGGYNEQFF. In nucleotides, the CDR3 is TGTGCCAGCACCCTAGCGGGGGGCTACAATGAGCAGTTCTTC.

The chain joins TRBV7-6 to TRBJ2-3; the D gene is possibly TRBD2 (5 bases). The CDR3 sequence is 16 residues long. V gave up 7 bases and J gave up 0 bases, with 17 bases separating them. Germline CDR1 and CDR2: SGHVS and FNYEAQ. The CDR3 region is CASTLRAFGSTDTQYF. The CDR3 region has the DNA TGTGCCAGCACCTTGAGGGCTTTTGGGAGCACAGATACGCAGTATTTT.

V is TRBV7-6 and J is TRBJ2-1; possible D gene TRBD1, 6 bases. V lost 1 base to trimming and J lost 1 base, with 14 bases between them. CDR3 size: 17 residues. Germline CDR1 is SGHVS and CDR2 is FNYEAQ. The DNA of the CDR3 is TGTGCCAGCAGCTTAGGACCCAGGGGTAGGTCCTACAATGAGCAGTTCTTC. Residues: CASSLGPRGRSYNEQFF.

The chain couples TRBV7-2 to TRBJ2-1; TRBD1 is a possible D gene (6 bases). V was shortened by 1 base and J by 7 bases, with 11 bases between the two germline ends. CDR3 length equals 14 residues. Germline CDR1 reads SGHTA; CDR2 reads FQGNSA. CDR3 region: CASSLDRAGNEQFF. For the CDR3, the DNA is TGTGCCAGCAGCTTAGACAGGGCTGGGAATGAGCAGTTCTTC.

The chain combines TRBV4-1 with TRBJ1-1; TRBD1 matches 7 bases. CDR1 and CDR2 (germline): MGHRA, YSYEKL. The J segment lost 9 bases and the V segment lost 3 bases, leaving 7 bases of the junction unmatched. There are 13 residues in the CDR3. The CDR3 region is CASSQPWDSKAFF. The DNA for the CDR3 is TGCGCCAGCAGCCAGCCCTGGGACAGTAAAGCTTTCTTT.

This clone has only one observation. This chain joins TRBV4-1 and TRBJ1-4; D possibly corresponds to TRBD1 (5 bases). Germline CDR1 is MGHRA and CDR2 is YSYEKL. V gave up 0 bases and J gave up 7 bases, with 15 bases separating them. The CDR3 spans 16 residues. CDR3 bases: TGCGCCAGCAGCCAAGATACGAACAGGATCCGTGAAAAACTGTTTTTT. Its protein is CASSQDTNRIREKLFF.

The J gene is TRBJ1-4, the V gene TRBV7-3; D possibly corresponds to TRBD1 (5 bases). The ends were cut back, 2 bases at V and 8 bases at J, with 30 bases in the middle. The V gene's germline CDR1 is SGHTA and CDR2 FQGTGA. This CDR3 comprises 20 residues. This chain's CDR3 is CASSLGTGRYYRVGREKLFF. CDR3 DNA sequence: TGTGCCAGCAGCTTAGGGACGGGCCGTTATTATAGGGTTGGGAGGGAAAAACTGTTTTTT.

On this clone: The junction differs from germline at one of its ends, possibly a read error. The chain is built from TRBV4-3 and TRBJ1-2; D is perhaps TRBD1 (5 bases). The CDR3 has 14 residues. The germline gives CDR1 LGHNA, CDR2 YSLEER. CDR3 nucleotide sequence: TGCGCCAGCAGCCAAGATCGGAATCGCAGGGATACGATCTTC. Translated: CASSQDRNRRDTIF.

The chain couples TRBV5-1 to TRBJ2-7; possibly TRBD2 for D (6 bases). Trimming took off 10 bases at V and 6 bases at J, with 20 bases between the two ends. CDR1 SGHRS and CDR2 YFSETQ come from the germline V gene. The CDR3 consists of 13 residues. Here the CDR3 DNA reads TGCGCCTCAAACGACCTCGGGGGTGGCGAGCAGTACTTC. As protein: CASNDLGGGEQYF. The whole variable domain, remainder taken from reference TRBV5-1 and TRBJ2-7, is KAGVTQTPRYLIKTRGQQVTLSCSPISGHRSVSWYQQTPGQGLQFLFEYFSETQRNKGNFPGRFSGRQFSNSRSEMNVSTLELGDSALYLCASNDLGGGEQYFGPGTRLTVT.

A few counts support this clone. The CDR3 sequence: CASSSYPGQASYEQYF. The DNA of the CDR3 is TGTGCCAGCAGCTCTTACCCGGGACAAGCCTCCTACGAGCAGTACTTC. The chain carries TRBV11-3 and TRBJ2-7, with D perhaps matching TRBD1 (6 bases). V lost 4 bases and J 0 bases, leaving 16 bases between the germline ends. CDR1 is SGHNT and CDR2 is YENEEA in the germline V gene. This CDR3 spans 16 amino acids. The complete variable domain, with remaining parts taken from reference TRBV11-3 and TRBJ2-7, reads EAGVVQSPRYKIIEKKQPVAFWCNPISGHNTLYWYLQNLGQGPELLIRYENEEAVDDSQLPKDRFSAERLKGVDSTLKIQPAELGDSAVYLCASSSYPGQASYEQYFGPGTRLTVT.

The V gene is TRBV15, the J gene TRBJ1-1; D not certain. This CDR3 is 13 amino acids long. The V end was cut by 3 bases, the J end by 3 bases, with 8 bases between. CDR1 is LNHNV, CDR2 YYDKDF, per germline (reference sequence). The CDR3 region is CATSSRGHTEAFF. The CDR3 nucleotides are TGTGCCACCAGCAGCCGAGGTCACACTGAAGCTTTCTTT.

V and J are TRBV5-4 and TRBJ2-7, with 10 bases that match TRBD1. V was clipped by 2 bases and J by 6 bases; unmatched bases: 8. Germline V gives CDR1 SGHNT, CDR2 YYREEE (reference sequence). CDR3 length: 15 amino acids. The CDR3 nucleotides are TGTGCCAGCAGCTTAAAACCGGGACAGGGGATCGAGCAGTACTTC. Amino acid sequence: CASSLKPGQGIEQYF.

CDR3 nucleotides: TGTGCCAGCAGCCTCAATTCGGGAGAGACCCAGTACTTC. Its protein product is CASSLNSGETQYF. This chain connects TRBV7-9 to TRBJ2-5, with unresolved D. The CDR3 is made up of 13 amino acids. Per the germline V gene, CDR1 is SEHNR and CDR2 is FQNEAQ (reference sequence). V lost 5 bases, J lost 4 bases, and 11 bases lay in between.

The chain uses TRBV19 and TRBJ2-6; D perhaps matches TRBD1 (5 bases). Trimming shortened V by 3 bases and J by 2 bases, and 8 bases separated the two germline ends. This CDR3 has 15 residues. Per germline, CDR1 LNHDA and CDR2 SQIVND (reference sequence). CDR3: CASSMRRAGANVLTF. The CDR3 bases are TGTGCCAGTAGTATGCGCAGGGCTGGGGCCAACGTCCTGACTTTC.

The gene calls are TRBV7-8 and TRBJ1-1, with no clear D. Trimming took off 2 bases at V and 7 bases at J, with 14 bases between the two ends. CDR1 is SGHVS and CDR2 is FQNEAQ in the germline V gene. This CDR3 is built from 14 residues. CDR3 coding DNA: TGTGCCAGCAGCTTATCCCGGCAGGCGGGTGAAGCTTTCTTT. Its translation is CASSLSRQAGEAFF. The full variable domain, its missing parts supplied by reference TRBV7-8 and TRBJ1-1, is GAGVSQSPRYKVAKRGQDVALRCDPISGHVSLFWYQQALGQGPEFLTYFQNEAQLDKSGLPSDRFFAERPEGSVSTLKIQRTQQEDSAVYLCASSLSRQAGEAFFGQGTRLTVV.

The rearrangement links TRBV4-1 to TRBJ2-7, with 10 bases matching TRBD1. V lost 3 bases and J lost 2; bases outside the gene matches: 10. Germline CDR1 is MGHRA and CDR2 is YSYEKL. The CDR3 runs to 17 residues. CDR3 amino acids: CASSHPLGQGDPYEQYF. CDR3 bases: TGCGCCAGCAGCCACCCCCTCGGACAGGGGGACCCCTACGAGCAGTACTTC.

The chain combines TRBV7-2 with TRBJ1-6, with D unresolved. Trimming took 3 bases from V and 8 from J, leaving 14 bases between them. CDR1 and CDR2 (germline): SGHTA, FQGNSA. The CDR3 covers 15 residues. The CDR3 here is CASSFHLQAYSPLHF. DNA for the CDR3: TGTGCCAGCAGCTTCCATCTCCAGGCATATTCACCCCTCCACTTT.

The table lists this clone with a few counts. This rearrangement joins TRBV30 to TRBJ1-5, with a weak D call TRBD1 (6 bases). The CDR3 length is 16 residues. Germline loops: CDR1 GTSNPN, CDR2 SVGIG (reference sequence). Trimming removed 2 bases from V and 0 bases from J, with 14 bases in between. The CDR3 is CAWSTGLRISNQPQHF. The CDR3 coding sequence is TGTGCCTGGAGTACAGGGTTGAGGATTAGCAATCAGCCCCAGCATTTT.

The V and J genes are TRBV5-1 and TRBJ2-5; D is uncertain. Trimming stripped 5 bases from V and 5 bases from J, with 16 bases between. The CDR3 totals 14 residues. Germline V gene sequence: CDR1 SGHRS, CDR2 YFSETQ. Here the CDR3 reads CASRFHPSRETQYF. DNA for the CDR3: TGCGCCAGCAGATTCCACCCGTCGAGGGAGACCCAGTACTTC.

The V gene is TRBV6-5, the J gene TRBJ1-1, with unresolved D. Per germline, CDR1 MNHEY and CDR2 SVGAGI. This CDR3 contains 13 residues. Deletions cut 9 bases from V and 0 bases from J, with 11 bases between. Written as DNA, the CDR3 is TGTGCCAGTGCACAGCAGATGAACACTGAAGCTTTCTTT. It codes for CASAQQMNTEAFF.